The next 20 T cell receptor beta chains were all read from a single sample in a study of blood T cell repertoires in COVID-19. Clones were sequenced by immunoSEQ multiplex PCR, and TCRdb holds only the in-frame ones, with some missing. Altogether around 160,000 clones are present, about 85% being singletons, with the ten largest covering about 40%. Material: peripheral blood. These receptors were obtained from a human donor in a cohort sampled during active COVID-19.

The chain carries TRBV6-6 and TRBJ1-4; TRBD1 might be the D (6 bases). In germline, CDR1 is MNHNY, CDR2 SVGAGI (reference sequence). The ends were cut back, 5 bases at V and 0 bases at J, with 22 bases in the middle. This CDR3 spans 19 amino acids. CDR3 residues: CASSRTIEQGFATNEKLFF. Written as DNA, the CDR3 is TGTGCCAGCAGTCGAACCATAGAGCAGGGGTTCGCAACTAATGAAAAACTGTTTTTT.

DNA for the CDR3: TGTGCCAGCTCACCACCGTCGAGCACCTATAATTCACCCCTCCACTTT. Translation: CASSPPSSTYNSPLHF. The chain couples TRBV18 to TRBJ1-6, with D uncertain. Germline V gene data show CDR1 as KGHSH and CDR2 as LQKENI. The CDR3 is 16 residues long. V was trimmed by 0 bases and J by 2 bases, leaving 8 bases between them.

This chain uses TRBV5-1 with TRBJ2-7; 7 nucleotides line up with TRBD2. V dropped 5 bases and J dropped 1; count of bases not matched to a gene: 9. Germline CDR1 SGHRS, CDR2 YFSETQ. CDR3 size: 15 residues. The CDR3 nucleotides read TGCGCCAGCAGTTCCACTACGGGAGGTTCCTACGAGCAGTACTTC. Translating gives CASSSTTGGSYEQYF.

This clone was observed once. The CDR3 DNA follows: TGCGCCAGCAGCACAGGGCCCTATGGCTACACCTTC. Its protein is CASSTGPYGYTF. The rearrangement joins TRBV5-1 to TRBJ1-2; tentatively, D is TRBD1 (6 bases). This CDR3 has 12 amino acids. Germline assignment: CDR1 SGHRS and CDR2 YFSETQ. Between the trimmed V and J ends, which lost 4 bases and 4 bases, there was a span of 8 bases.

This chain joins TRBV11-2 and TRBJ1-4; the D gene is possibly TRBD1 (5 bases). The CDR3 totals 13 residues. Trimming left V 5 bases short and J 8 bases short, with 12 bases between. CDR1 is SGHAT, CDR2 FQNNGV, per germline. The CDR3 here is CASSLDRKEKLFF. DNA for the CDR3: TGTGCCAGCAGCCTTGACAGAAAGGAAAAACTGTTTTTT.

This clone was recorded a few times. V is TRBV5-1 and J is TRBJ1-3; the match to TRBD1 covers 8 bases. The ends lost 4 bases at V and 8 bases at J; junction bases unmatched: 5. CDR3 length: 13 amino acids. From germline, CDR1 is SGHRS and CDR2 YFSETQ. Written as DNA, the CDR3 is TGCGCCAGCAGCGGACAGGGTCTGGACACCATATATTTT. The encoded protein is CASSGQGLDTIYF.

The CDR3 spells CASSVEPGGGNEKLFF. CDR3 DNA: TGTGCCAGCAGCGTAGAACCAGGGGGTGGTAATGAAAAACTGTTTTTT. V usage is TRBV9 and J usage is TRBJ1-4; TRBD1 matches at 7 bases. V was clipped by 0 bases and J by 4 bases; unmatched bases: 6. The germline gives CDR1 SGDLS, CDR2 YYNGEE. The CDR3 runs to 16 residues. The variable domain in full, completed from reference TRBV9 and TRBJ1-4, reads DSGVTQTPKHLITATGQRVTLRCSPRSGDLSVYWYQQSLDQGLQFLIQYYNGEERAKGNILERFSAQQFPDLHSELNLSSLELGDSALYFCASSVEPGGGNEKLFFGSGTQLSVL.

This clone has only one observation. The chain couples TRBV29-1 to TRBJ2-1; 10 bases map to TRBD2. J was trimmed by 0 bases and V by 7 bases; bases with no gene match: 6. Germline V gene data show CDR1 as SQVTM and CDR2 as ANQGSEA. This CDR3 region has 15 residues. For the CDR3, the DNA is TGCAGCGGGGCTAGCGGGGGCCGCTCCTACAATGAGCAGTTCTTC. It is translated as CSGASGGRSYNEQFF.

The V gene is TRBV28, the J gene TRBJ1-5; D is perhaps TRBD1 (5 bases). The V end was cut by 5 bases, the J end by 3 bases, with 11 bases between. Germline V lookup: CDR1 MDHEN, CDR2 SYDVKM. This CDR3 spans 14 amino acids. Here the CDR3 DNA reads TGTGCCAGCAGTGGGGGGAACTTCAATCAGCCCCAGCATTTT. Amino acids: CASSGGNFNQPQHF.

This clone was recorded a few times. The V gene is TRBV5-6, the J gene TRBJ1-6; possibly TRBD1 for D (6 bases). From germline, CDR1 is SGHDT and CDR2 YYEEEE. The CDR3 is 19 residues long. Trimming took 3 bases from V and 6 from J, leaving 25 bases between them. The CDR3 sequence: CASSSQLELMTGGNSPLHF. The CDR3 nucleotides read TGTGCCAGCAGCTCACAACTAGAACTAATGACAGGCGGTAATTCACCCCTCCACTTT.

The rearrangement uses TRBV2 and TRBJ2-5; 13 nucleotides match TRBD2. With 8 bases clipped from V and 5 bases from J, the junction kept 5 bases outside the gene matches. CDR1 is SNHLY and CDR2 is FYNNEI in the germline V gene. The CDR3 has 14 residues. CDR3 loop: CASPGLAGVETQYF. For the CDR3, the DNA is TGTGCCAGCCCAGGACTAGCGGGGGTGGAGACCCAGTACTTC.

V is TRBV27 and J is TRBJ2-2, with D tentatively TRBD1 (5 bases). The CDR3 loop spans 16 amino acids. The germline V and J ends were trimmed by 4 bases and 1 base, with 13 bases remaining between them. Germline V gene sequence: CDR1 MNHEY, CDR2 SMNVEV (reference sequence). CDR3 DNA sequence: TGTGCCAGCAGTTGGCCCCCCGGACAGAACACCGGGGAGCTGTTTTTT. This translates into CASSWPPGQNTGELFF.

This chain joins TRBV24-1 and TRBJ2-2; possibly TRBD2 for D (5 bases). CDR1 is KGHDR, CDR2 SFDVKD, per germline. V lost 1 base to trimming and J lost 4 bases, with 15 bases between them. CDR3 length: 17 residues. CDR3 loop: CATSDLTHGVGTGELFF. CDR3 sequence (DNA): TGTGCCACCAGTGATTTAACCCACGGGGTTGGCACCGGGGAGCTGTTTTTT.

This clone has only one observation. The chain has TRBV18 and TRBJ2-3, with 10 bases lining up with TRBD1. The CDR3 consists of 15 residues. Germline-derived CDR1 and CDR2 are KGHSH and LQKENI. V gave up 3 bases and J gave up 5 bases; unmatched junction bases: 5. As DNA, the CDR3 is TGTGCCAGCTCACCGGGACAGGGGATTCGAGATACGCAGTATTTT. It translates to CASSPGQGIRDTQYF. The full variable domain, in which reference TRBV18 and TRBJ2-3 provide the parts outside the CDR3, is NAGVMQNPRHLVRRRGQEARLRCSPMKGHSHVYWYRQLPEEGLKFMVYLQKENIIDESGMPKERFSAEFPKEGPSILRIQQVVRGDSAAYFCASSPGQGIRDTQYFGPGTRLTVL.

The rearrangement links TRBV5-1 to TRBJ2-5, with 10 bases aligning to TRBD1. Germline V gives CDR1 SGHRS, CDR2 YFSETQ. The CDR3 length is 16 residues. Losses at the gene ends were 6 bases for V and 0 bases for J; bases not matched to a gene: 8. CDR3 nucleotides: TGCGCCAGCAACCGGTTCGGACAGGGGGACCAAGAGACCCAGTACTTC. This encodes CASNRFGQGDQETQYF.

This clone was counted between two and nine times. This chain connects TRBV5-4 to TRBJ2-3; D may be TRBD2 (6 bases). Per the germline V gene, CDR1 is SGHNT and CDR2 is YYREEE (reference sequence). The CDR3 is 13 amino acids. V lost 4 bases and J 6 bases, leaving 12 bases between the germline ends. CDR3 sequence (DNA): TGTGCCAGCAGCCATCCCGCGGGGGATACGCAGTATTTT. Protein product: CASSHPAGDTQYF.

The chain is built from TRBV4-3 and TRBJ2-1; TRBD1 matches at 7 bases. CDR1 LGHNA and CDR2 YSLEER come from the germline V gene. The CDR3 sequence is 14 residues long. Trimming at V came to 2 bases and at J to 10 bases, leaving 8 bases not matched to a gene. In DNA, the CDR3 is TGCGCCAGCAGCCAAATGACAGGGTCCCAGGAGCAGTTCTTC. Protein product: CASSQMTGSQEQFF.

This chain joins TRBV5-1 and TRBJ1-4, with D perhaps TRBD1 (6 bases). Trimming took off 4 bases at V and 7 bases at J, with 20 bases between the two ends. The CDR3 consists of 16 residues. Per germline, CDR1 SGHRS and CDR2 YFSETQ. CDR3 nucleotides: TGCGCCAGCAGCGACCCCCCAGGGGCTATTAGTGAAAAACTGTTTTTT. Protein sequence: CASSDPPGAISEKLFF.

This clone was seen a few times. The V and J genes are TRBV29-1 and TRBJ2-7; 7 bases are a match to TRBD2. The CDR3 loop spans 12 amino acids. The germline V gene has CDR1 SQVTM and CDR2 ANQGSEA. The trim removed 6 bases at V and 7 bases at J, leaving 9 bases unmatched. DNA for the CDR3: TGCAGCGTGGAACCGGACGGGGGGGAGCAGTACTTC. Protein sequence: CSVEPDGGEQYF.

Here the CDR3 DNA reads TGCGCCAGCAGCCAAGAACTAGCTAGCACAGATACGCAGTATTTT. Protein sequence: CASSQELASTDTQYF. The gene calls are TRBV4-3 and TRBJ2-3, with D perhaps matching TRBD2 (6 bases). Looked up from germline, CDR1 is LGHNA and CDR2 is YSLEER. This CDR3 has 15 residues. V was trimmed by 0 bases and J by 0 bases, leaving 7 bases between them.